This T cell receptor (beta chain) emerged from a study of cytomegalovirus exposure and HLA in healthy donors. Study-wide points: The availability of immune exposure information extended only to CMV serostatus. In a later analysis, a missense DCLRE1C variant was linked to TCR beta V- and J-gene trimming.

Amplification used 60 Vbeta primers and 13 Jbeta primers. Generated by immunoSEQ multiplex PCR, the TCRdb table keeps only in-frame clones and is missing some. This sample carries about 140,000 clones, roughly 76% of them seen once, and the ten largest clones take 1.2%. Everyone who donated was a healthy bone marrow donor. With regard to this clone: The antigen is unknown.

V trimming: 0 bases; J trimming: 0 bases; junction bases outside the gene matches: 5. The CDR3 runs 17 residues. Germline V gene data show CDR1 as LNHNV and CDR2 as YYDKDF (reference sequence). The receptor's source is a female donor in good health and CMV-seronegative. The chain uses TRBV15 and TRBJ2-1, with TRBD2 matching over 7 bases. Material: PBMCs. The CDR3 is CATSREVGGNSYNEQFF. The CDR3 DNA reads TGTGCCACCAGCAGAGAGGTGGGGGGGAACTCCTACAATGAGCAGTTCTTC.